This TCR beta chain was identified in a study of blood T cell repertoires in COVID-19. Study-level information: The United States, Italy and Spain were the sources of the acute and convalescent COVID-19 samples. In each case, the material was cDNA or gDNA derived from T cells, B-cell-depleted T cells, or PBMCs.

In the original analysis: Reference gene primer amplification gave nucleated cell count estimates. Sequenced by immunoSEQ multiplex PCR; TCRdb stores in-frame clones only, minus some. V, J and clone size were drawn from that table, and D and trimming were deduced from the DNA. Of roughly 100,000 clones listed, roughly nine tenths are singletons. V shed 3 bases and J shed 0 bases, with 9 bases lying between them. The germline gives CDR1 SGDLS, CDR2 YYNGEE. This CDR3 is built from 15 residues. This chain links TRBV9 with TRBJ2-2, with a weak D call TRBD2 (5 bases). The source material was peripheral blood. The sequence was obtained from a human donor in a cohort sampled during active COVID-19. The CDR3 reads CASSEDSTNTGELFF. CDR3 bases: TGTGCCAGCAGCGAGGACTCTACGAACACCGGGGAGCTGTTTTTT.